These 16 T cell receptor beta chains were sequenced from one sample in a study of blood T cell repertoires in COVID-19. The method was immunoSEQ multiplex PCR; TCRdb's version includes in-frame clones alone and lacks a portion of them. The repertoire holds fewer than 350,000 clones, with roughly 93% as singletons. The sequencing input was PBMCs or T cells enriched from blood (not recorded which). These receptors all come from a woman aged 40 to 50 with acute COVID-19.

The chain combines TRBV2 with TRBJ1-1; D remains ambiguous. Germline values: CDR1 SNHLY, CDR2 FYNNEI. This CDR3 is built from 14 residues. V dropped 1 base and J dropped 5 bases, with 11 bases sitting between them. Here the CDR3 reads CASSEERLRTEAFF. The CDR3 DNA sequence: TGTGCCAGCAGTGAAGAGCGTCTTAGGACTGAAGCTTTCTTT.

The chain couples TRBV3-1 (or the pseudogene TRBV3-2) to TRBJ2-7, with D unresolved. Germline lookup yields CDR1 LGHDT and CDR2 YNNKEL (reference sequence). The CDR3 has 11 amino acids. Trimming cost V 4 bases and J 2 bases, with 3 bases left between them. This chain's CDR3 is CASSRAYEQYF. In DNA form, the CDR3 reads TGTGCCAGCAGCCGAGCCTACGAGCAGTACTTC.

The chain uses TRBV11-2 and TRBJ2-5, with TRBD2 identical over 11 bases. Trimming removed 5 bases from V and 6 bases from J; junction bases left unmatched: 11. The CDR3 extends over 16 amino acids. CDR1 is SGHAT and CDR2 is FQNNGV in the germline V gene. The DNA of the CDR3 is TGTGCCAGCAGCGCCATTAGCGGGGGGGCTTCGAAGACCCAGTACTTC. As protein: CASSAISGGASKTQYF.

V usage is TRBV7-9 and J usage is TRBJ1-4, with unresolved D. This CDR3 has 14 amino acids. V lost 2 bases to trimming and J lost 8 bases, with 12 bases between them. The germline V gene has CDR1 SEHNR and CDR2 FQNEAQ (reference sequence). The CDR3 coding sequence is TGTGCCAGCAGCTTAAGCGGGGAACGGGAAAAACTGTTTTTT. Residues: CASSLSGEREKLFF.

This clone was seen a few times. The rearrangement uses TRBV28 and TRBJ1-4; D is ambiguous. The CDR3 is 12 residues long. V dropped 5 bases and J dropped 7 bases, with 8 bases sitting between them. CDR1 and CDR2 from the germline V gene are MDHEN and SYDVKM. Here the CDR3 reads CASSPSREKLFF. CDR3 DNA: TGTGCCAGCAGTCCTTCTCGTGAAAAACTGTTTTTT.

The CDR3 sequence is CASSVRQGTEAFF. The CDR3 nucleotides are TGTGCCAGCAGCGTCAGACAGGGCACTGAAGCTTTCTTT. The chain links TRBV7-2 to TRBJ1-1; 7 nucleotides agree with TRBD1. Germline CDR1 is SGHTA and CDR2 is FQGNSA. This CDR3 has 13 amino acids. With V trimmed by 5 bases and J by 4 bases, 4 bases remained unmatched.

V is TRBV5-4 and J is TRBJ1-2, with 11 bases aligning to TRBD1. Per the germline V gene, CDR1 is SGHNT and CDR2 is YYREEE (reference sequence). CDR3 length equals 15 residues. V lost 2 bases to trimming and J lost 5 bases; unmatched junction nucleotides: 5. CDR3 region: CASSFGQGASYGYTF. DNA of the CDR3: TGTGCCAGCAGCTTCGGACAGGGGGCAAGTTATGGCTACACCTTC.

Of note for this clone: Other DNA variants within this sample encode the same CDR3. This chain links TRBV15 with TRBJ2-5, with D unclear. Deletions cut 0 bases from V and 5 bases from J, with 7 bases between. In germline, CDR1 is LNHNV, CDR2 YYDKDF (reference sequence). The CDR3 loop spans 13 amino acids. As DNA, the CDR3 is TGTGCCACCAGCAGAGATCGAGGCGAGACCCAGTACTTC. It encodes CATSRDRGETQYF.

The chain employs TRBV7-9 and TRBJ2-7; TRBD1 agrees at 10 bases. V shed 5 bases, J shed 2 bases, and the junction held 6 bases outside the gene matches. The CDR3 spans 15 residues. Germline V gene lookup returns CDR1 SEHNR and CDR2 FQNEAQ (reference sequence). This chain's CDR3 is CASSPRDRGPYEQYF. The CDR3 nucleotides read TGTGCCAGCAGCCCCCGGGACAGGGGACCCTACGAGCAGTACTTC.

The chain employs TRBV6-2 or TRBV6-3 and TRBJ1-5; D gene unclear. Trimming pared 2 bases from V and 7 bases from J, leaving 12 bases between. This CDR3 is built from 14 residues. Germline V CDR1 and CDR2: MNHEY, SVGEGT. The CDR3 DNA reads as TGTGCCAGCAGTTACAGGGCTAGAGGGCAGCCCCAGCATTTT. Residues: CASSYRARGQPQHF.

This chain links TRBV19 with TRBJ1-2, with a tentative D call TRBD1 (5 bases). The germline CDR1 and CDR2 sequences are LNHDA and SQIVND (reference sequence). The CDR3 has 11 amino acids. Trimming stripped 7 bases from V and 5 bases from J, with 8 bases between. The CDR3 region has the DNA TGTGCCAGTACCCCAGGGTATGGCTACACCTTC. Translation: CASTPGYGYTF.

The V call is TRBV28, the J call TRBJ1-3, with D tentatively TRBD1 (6 bases). Germline assignment: CDR1 MDHEN and CDR2 SYDVKM. The CDR3 has 14 amino acids. Between the trimmed V and J ends, which lost 7 bases and 2 bases, there was a span of 12 bases. CDR3 residues: CASTAQGPGNTIYF. CDR3 coding DNA: TGTGCCAGCACTGCTCAGGGGCCTGGAAACACCATATATTTT.

V and J are TRBV5-1 and TRBJ1-1; possibly TRBD1 for D (6 bases). Germline loops: CDR1 SGHRS, CDR2 YFSETQ. This CDR3 is 13 amino acids long. The V end lost 3 bases, the J end lost 11 bases, and 17 bases lay between the germline ends. This chain's CDR3 is CASSSTTGLGAFF. CDR3 DNA: TGCGCCAGCAGCTCTACGACAGGACTGGGGGCTTTCTTT.

In its sample, this clone was seen a few times. V and J are TRBV4-1 and TRBJ1-3, with a tentative D call TRBD1 (5 bases). Deletions cut 4 bases from V and 8 bases from J, with 21 bases between. This CDR3 contains 16 residues. The germline gives CDR1 MGHRA, CDR2 YSYEKL. The CDR3, as DNA: TGCGCCAGCAGCCTAAGCCTAGGCCGACCCAGGGACACCATATATTTT. Residues: CASSLSLGRPRDTIYF.

This clone was observed once. The gene calls are TRBV5-5 and TRBJ2-6, with D maybe TRBD2 (5 bases). V lost 0 bases and J 0 bases, leaving 13 bases between the germline ends. CDR1 and CDR2 (germline): SGHKS, YYEKEE (reference sequence). CDR3 length: 18 amino acids. CDR3 amino acids: CASSLAGMSLSGANVLTF. The DNA for the CDR3 is TGTGCCAGCAGCTTGGCCGGGATGTCCCTCTCTGGGGCCAACGTCCTGACTTTC.

Regarding this clone: A junction end diverges from the germline sequence, so it may reflect a read error. V gene TRBV4-1 combines with J gene TRBJ1-2; 7 bases match TRBD1. CDR1 is MGHRA, CDR2 YSYEKL, per germline. CDR3 size: 15 residues. CDR3 protein: CASSQDRARGYVYTF. The CDR3 DNA is TGCGCCAGCAGCCAAGATCGGGCCAGGGGGTATGTCTACACCTTC.